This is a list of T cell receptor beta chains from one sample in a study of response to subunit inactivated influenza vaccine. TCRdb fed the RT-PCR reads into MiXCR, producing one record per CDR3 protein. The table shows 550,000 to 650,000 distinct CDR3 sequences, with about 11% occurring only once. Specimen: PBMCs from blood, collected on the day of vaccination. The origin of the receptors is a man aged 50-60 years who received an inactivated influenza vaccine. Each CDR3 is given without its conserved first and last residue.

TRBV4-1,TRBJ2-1,ASSPSRDRDEQF
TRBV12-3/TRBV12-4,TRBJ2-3,ASSRLGGVTDTQY
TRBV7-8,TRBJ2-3,ASSLSESTSTDTQY
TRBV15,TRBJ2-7,ATARRGQGAGEQY
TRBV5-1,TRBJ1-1,ASSLATARNTEAF
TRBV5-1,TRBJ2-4,ASSLAWLGDIQY
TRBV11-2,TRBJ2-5,ASSLGGLQYQETQY
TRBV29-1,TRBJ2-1,SVDTIRA
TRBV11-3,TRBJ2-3,ASRTQTSGGFSTDTQY
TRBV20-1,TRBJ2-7,SARPRQYPYEQY
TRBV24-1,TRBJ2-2,ATSDQGELF
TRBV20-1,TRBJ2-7,SARSPGQGVY
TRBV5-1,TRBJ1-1,ASSVDRNTEAF
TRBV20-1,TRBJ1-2,SARDFGQRLYGYT
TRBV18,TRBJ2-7,ASSPKQGVSYEQY
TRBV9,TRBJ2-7,ASSALETGWADEQY
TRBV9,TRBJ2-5,ASSVMGSDRETQY
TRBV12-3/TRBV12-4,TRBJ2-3,ASSRTGADTQY
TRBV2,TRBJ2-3,ASTLGTSSTDTQY
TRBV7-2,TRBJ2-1,ASSLKGANEQF
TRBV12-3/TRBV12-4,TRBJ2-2,ATTLGGELF
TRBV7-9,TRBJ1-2,ASSLVRGPNYGYT
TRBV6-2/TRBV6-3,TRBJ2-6,ASSRGDIFFGANVLT
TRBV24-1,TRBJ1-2,ATSPGPTDLYGYT
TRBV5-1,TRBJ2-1,ASSLGRQGVGQF
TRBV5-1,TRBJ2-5,ASSLGLRLEETQY
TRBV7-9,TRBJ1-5,ASSLAGTNQPQH
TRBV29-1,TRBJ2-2,SVESTTGELF
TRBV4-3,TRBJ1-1,ASSQVQGVRMAAEAF
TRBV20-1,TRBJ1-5,SARVPGIQPQH
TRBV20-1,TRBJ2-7,SARVAEYEQY
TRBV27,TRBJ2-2,ASSTGQGTGELF
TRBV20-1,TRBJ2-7,SARGDWLSEQY
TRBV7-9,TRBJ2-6,ASTIATGFFGANVLT
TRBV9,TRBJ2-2,ASSAPGLATGELF
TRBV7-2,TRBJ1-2,ASSFGQTGSYGYT
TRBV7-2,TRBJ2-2,ASSLGAGATGELF
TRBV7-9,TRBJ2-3,ATPIPGTPDNTQY
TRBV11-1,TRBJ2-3,ASSLEVTAGEIFSTDTQY
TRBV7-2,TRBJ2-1,ASSVTGTRHNEQF
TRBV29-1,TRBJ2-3,SGFEGVDTDTQY
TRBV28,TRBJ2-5,AIRGGHSQETQY
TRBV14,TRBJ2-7,ASSQDRGRGTWEQY
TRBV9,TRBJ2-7,ASSVVASGSNGEQY
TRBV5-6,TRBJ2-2,ASSLVVGELF
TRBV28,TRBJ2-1,ASSGGPKQF
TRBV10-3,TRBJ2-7,AISVGSSYEQY
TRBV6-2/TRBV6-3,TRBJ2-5,ASSRLRQNQETQY
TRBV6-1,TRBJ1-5,ASRGRVTAPSSNQPQH
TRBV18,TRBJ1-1,ASSPRSRVVGTEAF
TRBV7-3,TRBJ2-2,ASSLKGLARGGELF
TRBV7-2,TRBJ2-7,ASSLEGAPVEQY
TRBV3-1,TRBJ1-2,ASSQAMSGYT
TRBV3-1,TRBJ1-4,ASSHKTGVGEKLF
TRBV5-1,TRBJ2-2,ASSDPGKNTGELF